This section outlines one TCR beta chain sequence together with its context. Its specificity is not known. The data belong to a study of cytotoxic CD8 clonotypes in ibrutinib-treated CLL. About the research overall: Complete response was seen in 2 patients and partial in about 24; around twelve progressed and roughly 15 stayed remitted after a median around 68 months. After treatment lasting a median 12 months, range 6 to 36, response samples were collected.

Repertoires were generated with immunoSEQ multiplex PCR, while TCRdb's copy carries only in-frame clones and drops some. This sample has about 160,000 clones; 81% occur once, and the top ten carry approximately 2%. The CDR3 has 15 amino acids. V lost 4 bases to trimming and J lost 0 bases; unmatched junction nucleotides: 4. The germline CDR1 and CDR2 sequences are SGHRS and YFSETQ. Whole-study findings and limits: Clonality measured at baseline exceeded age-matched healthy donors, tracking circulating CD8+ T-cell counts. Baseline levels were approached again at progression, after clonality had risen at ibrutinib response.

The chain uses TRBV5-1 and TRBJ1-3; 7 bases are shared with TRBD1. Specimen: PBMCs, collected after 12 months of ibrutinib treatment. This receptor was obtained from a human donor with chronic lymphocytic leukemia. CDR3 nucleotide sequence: TGCGCCAGCAGCGGGCCAGGGGGCTCTGGAAACACCATATATTTT. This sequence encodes CASSGPGGSGNTIYF.